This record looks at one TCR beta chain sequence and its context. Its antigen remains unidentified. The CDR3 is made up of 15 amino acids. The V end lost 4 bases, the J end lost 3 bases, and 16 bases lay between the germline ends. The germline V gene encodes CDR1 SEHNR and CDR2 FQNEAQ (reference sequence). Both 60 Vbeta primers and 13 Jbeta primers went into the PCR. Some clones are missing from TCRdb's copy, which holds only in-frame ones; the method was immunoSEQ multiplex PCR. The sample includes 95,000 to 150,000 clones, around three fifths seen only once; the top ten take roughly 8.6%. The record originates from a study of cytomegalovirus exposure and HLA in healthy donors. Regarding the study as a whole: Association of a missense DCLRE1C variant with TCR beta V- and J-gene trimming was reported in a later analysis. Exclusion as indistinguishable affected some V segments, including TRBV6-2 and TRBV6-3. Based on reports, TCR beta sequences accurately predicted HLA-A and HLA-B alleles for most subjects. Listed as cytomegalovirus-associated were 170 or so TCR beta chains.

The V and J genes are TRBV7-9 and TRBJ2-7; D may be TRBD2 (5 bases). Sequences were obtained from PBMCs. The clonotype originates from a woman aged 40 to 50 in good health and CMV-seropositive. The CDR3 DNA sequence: TGTGCCAGCAGCTCAGAACGCGGGCCGTACTACGAGCAGTACTTC. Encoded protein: CASSSERGPYYEQYF.